This T cell receptor (beta chain) derives from a study of T cell repertoires in cytomegalovirus infection. This clonotype was detected only a few times. Its antigen is unknown. A single record per CDR3 protein comes from TCRdb applying MiXCR to the reads. The sample shows 600,000 to 700,000 distinct CDR3 sequences, roughly a third of them seen only once. With 1 base clipped from V and 7 bases from J, the junction kept 5 bases outside the gene matches. CDR3 size: 14 residues. Germline CDR1 SGHTA, CDR2 FQGNSA. This TCR was recovered from a human donor in good health (CMV status not recorded). Some clones in this sample may be carry-over from other donors' samples. The V call is TRBV7-2, the J call TRBJ2-5; TRBD1 agrees at 8 bases. The sample was cultured PBMCs, taken from culture after CMV antigen stimulation. CDR3 bases: TGTGCCAGCAGCTTAGAACAGGGGGTGGGGACCCAGTACTTC. Residues: CASSLEQGVGTQYF.